These 26 T cell receptor beta chains originate from one sample sequenced in a study of blood T cell repertoires in COVID-19. Clones were sequenced by immunoSEQ multiplex PCR, and TCRdb holds only the in-frame ones, with some missing. The table lists 250,000 to 300,000 clones, over 75% of them singletons. The specimen was PBMCs or T cells enriched from blood (not recorded which). The receptors come from a man younger than 30 who had recovered from COVID-19.

The V gene is TRBV30, the J gene TRBJ2-7; the match to TRBD1 covers 9 bases. CDR3 size: 14 residues. Germline-derived CDR1 and CDR2 are GTSNPN and SVGIG (reference sequence). V shed 6 bases, J shed 5 bases, and the junction held 11 bases outside the gene matches. The CDR3 loop reads CACSNGQGRNEQYF. CDR3 DNA sequence: TGTGCCTGTAGTAACGGACAGGGGCGGAACGAGCAGTACTTC.

This chain joins TRBV27 and TRBJ1-6, with 10 bases identical to TRBD1. This CDR3 spans 16 amino acids. Trimming at V came to 2 bases and at J to 10 bases, leaving 8 bases not matched to a gene. CDR1 is MNHEY and CDR2 is SMNVEV in the germline V gene (reference sequence). CDR3 amino acids: CASSLKPGQGMSPLHF. CDR3 nucleotide sequence: TGTGCCAGCAGTTTAAAACCGGGACAGGGGATGTCACCCCTCCACTTT.

In its sample, this clone was seen once. V gene TRBV11-2 combines with J gene TRBJ1-4; TRBD1 matches at 8 bases. The CDR3 has 16 amino acids. V dropped 5 bases and J dropped 9; count of bases not matched to a gene: 14. From germline, CDR1 is SGHAT and CDR2 FQNNGV. The CDR3 bases are TGTGCCAGCAGCGGGGACAGGACCCCACATCGGCAAAAACTGTTTTTT. This translates into CASSGDRTPHRQKLFF.

The chain uses TRBV21-1 and TRBJ2-2; the table's D call, TRBD2, has no DNA check behind it. TRBV21-1 is a pseudogene segment. The CDR3 contains 16 residues. This chain's CDR3 is CASSKESGAGTGELFF. In DNA form, the CDR3 reads TGTGCCAGCAGCAAAGAGTCAGGTGCGGGGACCGGGGAGCTGTTTTTT.

The chain recombines TRBV6-5 with TRBJ1-2, with a tentative D call TRBD1 (6 bases). The CDR3 has 12 amino acids. Trimming pared 9 bases from V and 3 bases from J, leaving 11 bases between. Germline V gives CDR1 MNHEY, CDR2 SVGAGI. The CDR3 spells CASTGSDYGYTF. For the CDR3, the DNA is TGTGCCAGTACAGGGTCGGACTATGGCTACACCTTC.

The chain combines TRBV3-1 (or the pseudogene TRBV3-2) with TRBJ1-1, with 7 nucleotides matching TRBD1. V lost 2 bases, J lost 8 bases, and 20 bases stayed unmatched. CDR3 size: 18 residues. The germline CDR1 and CDR2 sequences are LGHDT and YNNKEL (reference sequence). In DNA form, the CDR3 reads TGTGCCAGCAGCCAATTTCTCCACGACAGGGATGGGGGCTCGGAAGCTTTCTTT. It codes for CASSQFLHDRDGGSEAFF.

The V gene is TRBV7-9, the J gene TRBJ1-3; possibly TRBD1 for D (6 bases). The ends were cut back, 4 bases at V and 0 bases at J, with 13 bases in the middle. This CDR3 contains 16 residues. Germline CDR1 reads SEHNR; CDR2 reads FQNEAQ (reference sequence). As DNA, the CDR3 is TGTGCCAGCAGCTCAGAAGGGGGAAGCTCTGGAAACACCATATATTTT. It codes for CASSSEGGSSGNTIYF.

The rearrangement joins TRBV6-5 to TRBJ1-2, with 9 bases matching TRBD1. V gave up 0 bases and J gave up 6 bases; unmatched junction bases: 2. Germline assignment: CDR1 MNHEY and CDR2 SVGAGI. CDR3 length: 14 amino acids. CDR3 amino acids: CASSYSWTGDGYTF. The CDR3 DNA reads as TGTGCCAGCAGTTACTCCTGGACAGGGGATGGCTACACCTTC.

This chain links TRBV28 with TRBJ1-1; 10 nucleotides line up with TRBD1. This CDR3 spans 18 amino acids. The V and J ends lost 5 bases and 3 bases, in that order; junction bases with no gene match: 15. From germline, CDR1 is MDHEN and CDR2 SYDVKM. In DNA, the CDR3 is TGTGCCAGCAGTCCCAGGTTAAGGACAGGGGGTTGGGACACTGAAGCTTTCTTT. It translates to CASSPRLRTGGWDTEAFF.

CDR3 in amino acids: CASSLKGAPDTQYF. The CDR3 DNA reads as TGCGCCAGCAGCTTAAAGGGGGCCCCAGATACGCAGTATTTT. The chain has TRBV5-1 and TRBJ2-3; 7 nucleotides align to TRBD1. This CDR3 has 14 residues. The junction had 4 bases not matched to a gene; V was cut back by 2 bases and J by 4 bases. Per germline, CDR1 SGHRS and CDR2 YFSETQ.

The chain combines TRBV4-1 with TRBJ2-7; 7 bases map to TRBD2. The trim removed 1 base at V and 6 bases at J, leaving 6 bases unmatched. The CDR3 is 14 residues long. From germline, CDR1 is MGHRA and CDR2 YSYEKL. Here the CDR3 reads CASSQVGGSSEQYF. The DNA of the CDR3 is TGCGCCAGCAGCCAAGTCGGGGGGAGTTCCGAGCAGTACTTC.

The chain joins TRBV3-1 (or the pseudogene TRBV3-2) to TRBJ1-3, with TRBD1 as a possible D gene (6 bases). Germline V CDR1 and CDR2: LGHDT, YNNKEL (reference sequence). This CDR3 has 17 amino acids. Trimming took off 4 bases at V and 1 base at J, with 17 bases between the two ends. Here the CDR3 DNA reads TGTGCCAGCAGCCGAGCAACAGGGCTAGGGTCTGGAAACACCATATATTTT. Protein: CASSRATGLGSGNTIYF.

The V and J genes are TRBV9 and TRBJ1-4; weak D call: TRBD1 (5 bases). V lost 0 bases and J lost 8, with 14 bases in between. CDR3 length equals 15 residues. The germline gives CDR1 SGDLS, CDR2 YYNGEE. The CDR3 loop is CASSVGGREGEKLFF. CDR3 nucleotide sequence: TGTGCCAGCAGCGTAGGGGGCCGTGAAGGCGAAAAACTGTTTTTT.

The J gene is TRBJ1-1, the V gene TRBV12-3 or TRBV12-4; D is uncertain. V dropped 2 bases and J dropped 4 bases, with 5 bases sitting between them. This CDR3 is built from 12 residues. CDR3 protein: CASSLSSTEAFF. The CDR3 coding sequence is TGTGCCAGCAGTTTATCCAGCACTGAAGCTTTCTTT.

CDR3 nucleotide sequence: TGTGCCAGTAGTATAATCCTGAACTATGGCTACACCTTC. Translation gives CASSIILNYGYTF. This chain uses TRBV19 with TRBJ1-2; D is ambiguous. Germline values: CDR1 LNHDA, CDR2 SQIVND (reference sequence). The CDR3 runs 13 residues. Trimming took off 2 bases at V and 2 bases at J, with 6 bases between the two ends.

This chain links TRBV5-6 with TRBJ1-1; tentative D call: TRBD1 (5 bases). From germline, CDR1 is SGHDT and CDR2 YYEEEE. V was pared by 2 bases and J by 6 bases, with 17 bases between. CDR3 length equals 15 residues. The chain's CDR3 is CASSFIRRGTPEAFF. The CDR3 nucleotides read TGTGCCAGCAGCTTCATTCGTCGGGGGACCCCTGAAGCTTTCTTT.

The chain combines TRBV5-1 with TRBJ2-6, with 7 bases aligning to TRBD1. Trimming took 4 bases from V and 4 from J; bases not matched to a gene: 5. CDR1 is SGHRS, CDR2 YFSETQ, per germline. The CDR3 covers 15 residues. CDR3 nucleotide sequence: TGCGCCAGCAGCGACGACAGGGCGGGGGCCAACGTCCTGACTTTC. Residues: CASSDDRAGANVLTF.

The V and J genes are TRBV25-1 and TRBJ2-3; 11 bases match TRBD2. This CDR3 has 16 amino acids. The trim removed 4 bases at V and 2 bases at J, leaving 5 bases unmatched. Germline CDR1 MGHDK, CDR2 SYGVNS. The CDR3 DNA is TGTGCCAGCAGTGCCGGGACTAGCGGCCACACAGATACGCAGTATTTT. This sequence encodes CASSAGTSGHTDTQYF.

The chain employs TRBV28 and TRBJ1-1, with no clear D. The germline CDR1 and CDR2 sequences are MDHEN and SYDVKM. The CDR3 runs to 17 residues. V lost 6 bases to trimming and J lost 5 bases, with 25 bases between them. For the CDR3, the DNA is TGTGCCAGCAGGAGAGGGAGAGTCGGAGGGAAGGGTACTGAAGCTTTCTTT. Translating it yields CASRRGRVGGKGTEAFF.

V gene TRBV2 combines with J gene TRBJ1-3, with D uncertain. Germline CDR1 reads SNHLY; CDR2 reads FYNNEI. V was trimmed by 6 bases and J by 4 bases, leaving 16 bases between them. This CDR3 is built from 15 residues. In DNA form, the CDR3 reads TGTGCCAGCAGCCCTGAACAGAATCCCGGAAACACCATATATTTT. Protein product: CASSPEQNPGNTIYF.

This clone showed up just a few times. This rearrangement joins TRBV19 to TRBJ1-2, with no clear D. V was trimmed by 7 bases and J by 1 base, leaving 13 bases between them. CDR3 length: 14 amino acids. CDR1 and CDR2 from the germline V gene are LNHDA and SQIVND (reference sequence). Written as DNA, the CDR3 is TGTGCCAGTACCCCTGGCGGCGGTAACTATGGCTACACCTTC. This sequence encodes CASTPGGGNYGYTF.

The count of this clone is one. The J gene is TRBJ1-1, the V gene TRBV6-4; D gene ambiguous. Trimming pared 5 bases from V and 2 bases from J, leaving 9 bases between. The CDR3 is made up of 13 amino acids. CDR1 is MRHNA, CDR2 SNTAGT, per germline. CDR3 residues: CASSLTPNTEAFF. Written as DNA, the CDR3 is TGTGCCAGCAGTTTGACACCTAACACTGAAGCTTTCTTT.

The chain is built from TRBV27 and TRBJ1-2, with 8 bases identical to TRBD1. Trimming cost V 4 bases and J 4 bases; bases outside gene matches: 8. This CDR3 is built from 15 residues. Germline assignment: CDR1 MNHEY and CDR2 SMNVEV (reference sequence). CDR3 in amino acids: CASSSGGQGAYGYTF. The CDR3 DNA reads as TGTGCCAGCAGTTCCGGCGGACAGGGTGCCTATGGCTACACCTTC.

V and J are TRBV7-9 and TRBJ1-3; 7 bases are a match to TRBD1. The CDR3 contains 14 residues. V shed 4 bases, J shed 4 bases, and the junction held 4 bases outside the gene matches. Germline V CDR1 and CDR2: SEHNR, FQNEAQ (reference sequence). The CDR3 bases are TGTGCCAGCAGCTCCAGACAGGGAGGAAACACCATATATTTT. Protein sequence: CASSSRQGGNTIYF.

This clone was counted once. V is TRBV2 and J is TRBJ2-3; 7 nucleotides agree with TRBD2. The J segment lost 0 bases and the V segment lost 2 bases, leaving 5 bases of the junction unmatched. CDR3 size: 16 residues. Germline V gene lookup returns CDR1 SNHLY and CDR2 FYNNEI. The CDR3 sequence: CASSEQLAASTDTQYF. CDR3 bases: TGTGCCAGCAGTGAACAGCTAGCGGCGAGCACAGATACGCAGTATTTT. Together with reference TRBV2 and TRBJ2-3, the CDR3 gives the full variable domain: EPEVTQTPSHQVTQMGQEVILRCVPISNHLYFYWYRQILGQKVEFLVSFYNNEISEKSEIFDDQFSVERPDGSNFTLKIRSTKLEDSAMYFCASSEQLAASTDTQYFGPGTRLTVL.

V gene TRBV9 combines with J gene TRBJ2-7; TRBD2 matches at 13 bases. After removal of 2 bases from V and 6 bases from J, the junction contained 5 bases not matched to a gene. The CDR3 runs to 15 residues. Germline V gives CDR1 SGDLS, CDR2 YYNGEE. CDR3 sequence reads: CASSVGLAGESEQYF. CDR3 coding DNA: TGTGCCAGCAGCGTCGGACTAGCGGGGGAGAGCGAGCAGTACTTC.